These 8 T cell receptor beta chains were all obtained from the same sample, sequenced in a study of OX40 agonist ivuxolimab in advanced cancers. Data came from immunoSEQ multiplex PCR; TCRdb stores just in-frame clones and leaves some out. Here the sample spans roughly 46,000 clones, 75% to 95% being singletons. The sequencing used CD4+ or CD8+ T cells sorted from blood, collected in a trial of the OX40 agonist ivuxolimab. These receptor sequences come from an adult with an advanced solid tumor such as melanoma, head and neck, liver or kidney cancer.

This chain's CDR3 is CASSAPSGKGPYEQYV. The CDR3, as DNA: TGTGCCAGCAGCGCCCCTTCAGGGAAGGGGCCCTACGAGCAGTACGTC. The chain uses TRBV9 and TRBJ2-7; tentative D call: TRBD1 (5 bases). This CDR3 contains 16 residues. Trimming pared 3 bases from V and 2 bases from J, leaving 18 bases between. CDR1 is SGDLS and CDR2 is YYNGEE in the germline V gene.

This chain links TRBV5-1 with TRBJ2-7, with D perhaps TRBD1 (6 bases). The CDR3 covers 14 residues. Per the germline V gene, CDR1 is SGHRS and CDR2 is YFSETQ. V was cut by 0 bases and J by 2 bases, with 9 bases left in between. The CDR3 protein is CASSLDQGPYEQYF. The CDR3, as DNA: TGCGCCAGCAGCTTGGATCAGGGGCCCTACGAGCAGTACTTC. Full variable domain (rest looked up from reference TRBV5-1 and TRBJ2-7): KAGVTQTPRYLIKTRGQQVTLSCSPISGHRSVSWYQQTPGQGLQFLFEYFSETQRNKGNFPGRFSGRQFSNSRSEMNVSTLELGDSALYLCASSLDQGPYEQYFGPGTRLTVT.

V is TRBV7-9 and J is TRBJ1-2, with 7 bases matching TRBD1. CDR3 length: 15 amino acids. Per the germline V gene, CDR1 is SEHNR and CDR2 is FQNEAQ (reference sequence). J lost 3 bases, V lost 5 bases, and 9 bases had no gene match. The CDR3 coding sequence is TGTGCCAGCAGCACGTGGACAGGCCAATACTATGGCTACACCTTC. Residues: CASSTWTGQYYGYTF.

This clone was observed a few times. The chain carries TRBV6-1 and TRBJ2-7; no clear D gene. Germline CDR1 reads MNHNS; CDR2 reads SASEGT. This CDR3 has 13 residues. Trimming shortened V by 6 bases and J by 4 bases, and 13 bases separated the two germline ends. The CDR3 DNA is TGTGCCAGCAGGCCACGTGCAACATACGAGCAGTACTTC. Its protein product is CASRPRATYEQYF.

The CDR3 here is CASSPSLTDTNTGELFF. The CDR3, as DNA: TGTGCCAGCAGTCCCTCATTAACAGATACGAACACCGGGGAGCTGTTTTTT. The chain links TRBV2 to TRBJ2-2, with D unresolved. Germline V CDR1 and CDR2: SNHLY, FYNNEI. V was trimmed by 5 bases and J by 0 bases, leaving 16 bases between them. This CDR3 spans 17 amino acids.

The chain combines TRBV29-1 with TRBJ1-2; D perhaps matches TRBD1 (6 bases). From germline, CDR1 is SQVTM and CDR2 ANQGSEA. The CDR3 has 15 residues. V dropped 4 bases and J dropped 5 bases, with 20 bases sitting between them. The CDR3 protein is CSVVRGSTNRYGYTF. The CDR3 DNA sequence: TGCAGCGTTGTCAGGGGATCCACCAACAGATATGGCTACACCTTC.

The gene calls are TRBV5-1 and TRBJ2-2; the match to TRBD1 covers 7 bases. The ends lost 5 bases at V and 3 bases at J; junction bases unmatched: 4. The germline V gene has CDR1 SGHRS and CDR2 YFSETQ. CDR3 length: 14 residues. The CDR3 nucleotides read TGCGCCAGCAGAATGGGACAGCACACCGGGGAGCTGTTTTTT. It codes for CASRMGQHTGELFF. Looking up the rest from reference TRBV5-1 and TRBJ2-2 gives the full variable domain: KAGVTQTPRYLIKTRGQQVTLSCSPISGHRSVSWYQQTPGQGLQFLFEYFSETQRNKGNFPGRFSGRQFSNSRSEMNVSTLELGDSALYLCASRMGQHTGELFFGEGSRLTVL.

This clone is medium-sized within its sample. The rearrangement links TRBV27 to TRBJ2-7, with a weak D call TRBD2 (5 bases). Trimming took 6 bases from V and 5 from J, leaving 20 bases between them. The germline gives CDR1 MNHEY, CDR2 SMNVEV (reference sequence). This CDR3 is built from 15 residues. CDR3 sequence: CASRALTEASHEQYF. For the CDR3, the DNA is TGTGCCAGCAGGGCCTTGACGGAGGCATCCCACGAGCAGTACTTC.